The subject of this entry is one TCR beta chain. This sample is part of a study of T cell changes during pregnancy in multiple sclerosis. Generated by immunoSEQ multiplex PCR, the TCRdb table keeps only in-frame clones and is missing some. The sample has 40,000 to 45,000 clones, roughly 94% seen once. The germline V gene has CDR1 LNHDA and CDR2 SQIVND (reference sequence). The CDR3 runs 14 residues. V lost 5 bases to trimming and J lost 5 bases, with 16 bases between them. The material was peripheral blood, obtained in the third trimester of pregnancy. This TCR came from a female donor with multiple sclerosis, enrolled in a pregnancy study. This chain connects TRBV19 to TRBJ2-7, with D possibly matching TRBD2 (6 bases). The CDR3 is CASSFGGPVNEQYF. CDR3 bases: TGTGCCAGTAGTTTCGGGGGACCTGTAAACGAGCAGTACTTC.